There are a few counts of the clone carrying this T cell receptor (beta chain). Trimming left V 2 bases short and J 0 bases short, with 19 bases between. Germline-derived CDR1 and CDR2 are KGHSH and LQKENI. The CDR3 spans 18 residues. The sample is drawn from a study of response to subunit inactivated influenza vaccine. TCRdb independently ran MiXCR on the RT-PCR reads; one entry per CDR3 protein. This table has a few hundred thousand distinct CDR3 sequences, around 15% appearing once. Sequencing was performed on PBMCs from blood, taken 11 to 12 days after vaccination. The chain recombines TRBV18 with TRBJ1-1; possibly TRBD1 for D (5 bases). The source of this sequence is a man in his forties or fifties who received an inactivated influenza vaccine. The CDR3 region has the DNA TGTGCCAGCTCACCAAGTGGAAGGGGCGCGGAGGTGAACACTGAAGCTTTCTTT. This codes for CASSPSGRGAEVNTEAFF.